A single sample gave rise to the 30 T cell receptor beta chains below, sequenced in a study of human T cells and chemical hapten exposure. Stated time point: patch test 1, 2 weeks after DPC sensitization. Stated treatment: therapeutic diphenylcyclopropenone sensitization with weekly scalp DPC. Whole blood, unfractionated, served as the material for total RNA extraction. Via MiXCR, TCRdb re-called the RACE reads, giving one row per CDR3 protein. This table holds approximately 34,000 distinct CDR3 sequences, roughly 6.4% found once. The sample here was whole blood, taken in connection with sensitization to the hapten diphenylcyclopropenone (DPC). The origin of the receptors is a woman aged 25 to 45 with alopecia areata. Some clones in this sample may be carry-over from other donors' samples.

The chain joins TRBV10-3 to TRBJ2-6; D may be TRBD2 (6 bases). V gave up 7 bases and J gave up 0 bases, with 16 bases separating them. CDR1 and CDR2 (germline): ENHRY, SYGVKD. CDR3 size: 17 residues. CDR3 bases: TGTGCCATCAAATCGACGGGGGAATCCTCTGGGGCCAACGTCCTGACTTTC. Translating it yields CAIKSTGESSGANVLTF.

This clonotype was seen many times. The chain links TRBV15 to TRBJ1-4; the D gene is possibly TRBD1 (6 bases). With 4 bases removed from V and 5 bases from J, the gap between germline ends came to 11 bases. Germline V gene lookup returns CDR1 LNHNV and CDR2 YYDKDF (reference sequence). The CDR3 loop spans 14 amino acids. The CDR3 spells CATSIRTVNEKLFF. The CDR3 DNA reads TGTGCCACCAGCATACGGACAGTCAATGAAAAACTGTTTTTT.

This clonotype qualifies as medium-sized. The chain combines TRBV4-2 with TRBJ2-3; maybe TRBD1 (6 bases). This CDR3 has 17 residues. Germline lookup yields CDR1 LGHNA and CDR2 YNFKEQ. V was clipped by 1 base and J by 1 base, with 15 bases between them. CDR3: CASSQAEGQPGTDTQYF. The CDR3 DNA is TGTGCCAGCAGCCAAGCTGAAGGACAGCCGGGCACAGATACGCAGTATTTT.

This clonotype has a handful of counts. This rearrangement joins TRBV29-1 to TRBJ2-1; D unclear. Looked up from germline, CDR1 is SQVTM and CDR2 is ANQGSEA. The V and J ends lost 4 bases and 6 bases respectively, with 13 bases between them. The CDR3 is 13 residues long. DNA for the CDR3: TGCAGCGTTGTCCCGGGTGGAACCAATGAGCAGTTCTTC. Its protein is CSVVPGGTNEQFF.

This rearrangement joins TRBV4-3 to TRBJ2-5, with a weak D call TRBD1 (6 bases). The CDR3 has 14 residues. The V gene lost 3 bases and the J gene lost 2 bases, with 10 bases spanning the gap. Germline V lookup: CDR1 LGHNA, CDR2 YSLEER. In nucleotides, the CDR3 is TGCGCCAGCAGCCACCAACAGGGTCAAGAGACCCAGTACTTC. Translated: CASSHQQGQETQYF.

This clonotype was recorded at least ten times. The chain combines TRBV12-3 or TRBV12-4 with TRBJ1-4; the match to TRBD1 covers 8 bases. This CDR3 has 17 amino acids. With V trimmed by 5 bases and J by 8 bases, 16 bases remained unmatched. In nucleotides, the CDR3 is TGTGCCAGCAGTCCGGGGACAGGACGCCTAATGAGAGAAAAACTGTTTTTT. Translated, it gives CASSPGTGRLMREKLFF.

The chain is built from TRBV19 and TRBJ1-2, with 7 bases lining up with TRBD1. Germline CDR1 is LNHDA and CDR2 is SQIVND (reference sequence). CDR3 size: 13 residues. The ends lost 5 bases at V and 8 bases at J; junction bases unmatched: 8. CDR3 in DNA: TGTGCCAGTAGTCCCAAGACAGGGTACGGCTACACCTTC. Translated: CASSPKTGYGYTF.

The chain joins TRBV5-6 to TRBJ2-5; perhaps TRBD2 as D (5 bases). The germline V and J ends were trimmed by 0 bases and 1 base, with 13 bases remaining between them. The CDR3 loop spans 16 amino acids. CDR1 SGHDT and CDR2 YYEEEE come from the germline V gene. This chain's CDR3 is CASSLDGMDFQETQYF. The CDR3 nucleotides are TGTGCCAGCAGCTTGGATGGTATGGACTTCCAAGAGACCCAGTACTTC.

This clonotype was detected many times. This chain connects TRBV23-1 to TRBJ1-5, with D maybe TRBD1 (5 bases). TRBV23-1 falls under the ORF class, with uncertain function. V lost 1 base to trimming and J lost 1 base, with 11 bases between them. The CDR3 consists of 16 residues. CDR3 nucleotides: TGCGCCAGCAGTCAATGCGGGGCGTCAAGCAATCAGCCCCAGCATTTT. It yields the protein CASSQCGASSNQPQHF.

This clonotype has more than one count but fewer than ten. The chain uses TRBV30 and TRBJ2-7, with D unresolved. This CDR3 spans 12 amino acids. The V gene's germline CDR1 is GTSNPN and CDR2 SVGIG (reference sequence). The V end was cut by 1 base, the J end by 6 bases, with 10 bases between. CDR3 amino acids: CAWSALSREQYF. The CDR3, as DNA: TGTGCCTGGAGTGCCCTGTCCCGCGAGCAGTACTTC.

This clonotype was observed many times. The chain is built from TRBV12-1 and TRBJ1-5; TRBD1, as called in the table, went unchecked against the DNA. TRBV12-1 is flagged as a pseudogene. The CDR3 covers 14 residues. DNA of the CDR3: TGTGCCAGCAGCTCGTCCCGGGACGCCTTGGCCCAGCATTTT. It encodes CASSSSRDALAQHF.

The chain carries TRBV4-3 and TRBJ1-5; a weak D match, TRBD1 (5 bases). The germline gives CDR1 LGHNA, CDR2 YSLEER. The CDR3 loop spans 14 amino acids. Deletions cut 0 bases from V and 9 bases from J, with 12 bases between. The CDR3 DNA follows: TGCGCCAGCAGCCAAGACGCCCGAAGGGGGCCCCAGCATTTT. It translates to CASSQDARRGPQHF.

This clonotype has only a few counts. The rearrangement joins TRBV28 to TRBJ2-1; 10 bases agree with TRBD2. The CDR3 is 12 amino acids. CDR1 is MDHEN and CDR2 is SYDVKM in the germline V gene. The trim removed 10 bases at V and 7 bases at J, leaving 4 bases unmatched. The CDR3 sequence: CAIAGGLNEQFF. DNA for the CDR3: TGTGCCATAGCGGGGGGTTTGAATGAGCAGTTCTTC. Based on the CDR3 plus reference TRBV28 and TRBJ2-1, the full variable domain is DVKVTQSSRYLVKRTGEKVFLECVQDMDHENMFWYRQDPGLGLRLIYFSYDVKMKEKGDIPEGYSVSREKKERFSLILESASTNQTSMYLCAIAGGLNEQFFGPGTRLTVL.

This clonotype was counted between two and nine times. This sequence joins TRBV7-9 and TRBJ1-2, with unresolved D. V dropped 5 bases and J dropped 8 bases, with 15 bases sitting between them. Germline lookup yields CDR1 SEHNR and CDR2 FQNEAQ (reference sequence). The CDR3 spans 13 residues. The CDR3, as DNA: TGTGCCAGCAGCAACGGACCGGGTTCGGGCTACACCTTC. Its translation is CASSNGPGSGYTF.

This clonotype was counted between two and nine times. This chain joins TRBV12-5 and TRBJ2-5, with no clear D. Germline values: CDR1 LGHNT, CDR2 FRNRAP. The CDR3 covers 12 residues. V dropped 0 bases and J dropped 5 bases, with 4 bases sitting between them. The CDR3 region has the DNA TGTGCTAGTGGTTTGGTAGGGGAGACCCAGTACTTC. Amino acid sequence: CASGLVGETQYF. Supplemented by reference TRBV12-5 and TRBJ2-5, the full variable domain reads DARVTQTPRHKVTEMGQEVTMRCQPILGHNTVFWYRQTMMQGLELLAYFRNRAPLDDSGMPKDRFSAEMPDATLATLKIQPSEPRDSAVYFCASGLVGETQYFGPGTRLLVL.

This clonotype was counted a few times. This chain joins TRBV10-3 and TRBJ2-3; 9 bases are shared with TRBD2. With 2 bases clipped from V and 0 bases from J, the junction kept 6 bases outside the gene matches. Germline V gene lookup returns CDR1 ENHRY and CDR2 SYGVKD. This CDR3 is built from 17 residues. The CDR3 loop is CAISETSAGGSTDTQYF. The CDR3 DNA reads as TGTGCCATCAGTGAGACCTCAGCGGGGGGAAGCACAGATACGCAGTATTTT.

This clonotype occurred many times. The chain is built from TRBV5-4 and TRBJ2-3; D not resolved. V lost 6 bases, J lost 0 bases, and 17 bases lay in between. Germline V gene lookup returns CDR1 SGHNT and CDR2 YYREEE (reference sequence). CDR3 length equals 16 residues. CDR3 DNA: TGTGCCAGCACCCAAAAACGACTGCTTAGCACAGATACGCAGTATTTT. This gives the protein CASTQKRLLSTDTQYF.

This clonotype was recorded a few times. This sequence joins TRBV29-1 and TRBJ1-1, with TRBD1 as a possible D gene (6 bases). The V gene lost 6 bases and the J gene lost 1 base, with 15 bases spanning the gap. Germline CDR1 and CDR2: SQVTM and ANQGSEA. The length of the CDR3 is 14 residues. The CDR3 sequence is CSVVRLGANTEAFF. Here the CDR3 DNA reads TGCAGCGTGGTCCGTCTGGGGGCGAACACTGAAGCTTTCTTT. Looking up the rest from reference TRBV29-1 and TRBJ1-1 gives the full variable domain: SAVISQKPSRDICQRGTSLTIQCQVDSQVTMMFWYRQQPGQSLTLIATANQGSEATYESGFVIDKFPISRPNLTFSTLTVSNMSPEDSSIYLCSVVRLGANTEAFFGQGTRLTVV.

V gene TRBV11-2 combines with J gene TRBJ1-6; TRBD1 matches at 7 bases. The V gene end was trimmed by 0 bases and the J gene end by 9 bases; junction bases not matched to a gene: 8. CDR3 length equals 16 residues. The germline V gene encodes CDR1 SGHAT and CDR2 FQNNGV. For the CDR3, the DNA is TGTGCCAGCAGCTTAGATCCCGACCCAGGGGGTTCACCCCTCCACTTT. Translating gives CASSLDPDPGGSPLHF. The variable domain in full, with the rest retrieved from reference TRBV11-2 and TRBJ1-6, is EAGVAQSPRYKIIEKRQSVAFWCNPISGHATLYWYQQILGQGPKLLIQFQNNGVVDDSQLPKDRFSAERLKGVDSTLKIQPAKLEDSAVYLCASSLDPDPGGSPLHFGNGTRLTVT.

This clonotype has at least ten counts. V gene TRBV10-3 combines with J gene TRBJ1-2; TRBD1 agrees at 10 bases. The CDR3 covers 13 residues. Per germline, CDR1 ENHRY and CDR2 SYGVKD. V was clipped by 6 bases and J by 7 bases; unmatched bases: 5. The CDR3 here is CAISSTGGSGYTF. The CDR3, as DNA: TGTGCCATCAGCTCGACAGGGGGCTCTGGCTACACCTTC.

This clonotype has more than one count but fewer than ten. This chain links TRBV12-3 or TRBV12-4 with TRBJ1-1, with TRBD1 matching over 7 bases. V shed 5 bases and J 3 bases; nucleotides not matched to a gene: 3. The CDR3 runs 13 residues. The CDR3 region is CASSQDRHTEAFF. CDR3 nucleotide sequence: TGTGCCAGCAGTCAGGACAGGCACACTGAAGCTTTCTTT.

The chain joins TRBV18 to TRBJ1-5, with 7 positions matching TRBD1. The CDR3 runs 15 residues. Unmatched junction bases numbered 8, after V lost 3 bases and J lost 6 bases. Germline V CDR1 and CDR2: KGHSH, LQKENI. The CDR3 loop is CASSPTTGFRQPQHF. The CDR3 bases are TGTGCCAGCTCACCGACGACAGGGTTCCGTCAGCCCCAGCATTTT.

The sample holds many counts of this clonotype. The chain joins TRBV20-1 to TRBJ2-3; D remains ambiguous. Trimming left V 0 bases short and J 8 bases short, with 12 bases between. This CDR3 has 13 residues. Germline V gene lookup returns CDR1 DFQATT and CDR2 SNEGSKA (reference sequence). The CDR3 is CSARDPTPRTQYF. The CDR3 bases are TGCAGTGCTAGAGATCCAACCCCCCGTACGCAGTATTTT.

There are a few counts of this clonotype. In DNA form, the CDR3 reads TGCGCCAGCAGCCAAGCGCCTGTGGCAGGTGGTAATCAGCCCCAGCATTTT. The encoded protein is CASSQAPVAGGNQPQHF. The rearrangement uses TRBV4-1 and TRBJ1-5; D remains ambiguous. CDR1 MGHRA and CDR2 YSYEKL come from the germline V gene. V lost 1 base, J lost 4 bases, and 17 bases lay in between. This CDR3 contains 17 residues.

Many counts were recorded for this clonotype. The chain has TRBV7-2 and TRBJ2-2; either TRBD1 or TRBD2 may fit D (5 bases each). The CDR3 length is 15 residues. Germline V gene data show CDR1 as SGHTA and CDR2 as FQGNSA. Trimming left V 0 bases short and J 4 bases short, with 9 bases between. The CDR3 DNA sequence: TGTGCCAGCAGCTTAGCGCTCGGGGCCACCGGGGAGCTGTTTTTT. It is translated as CASSLALGATGELFF.

The chain couples TRBV9 to TRBJ2-1; TRBD1 aligns across 12 bases. This CDR3 has 16 residues. After removal of 0 bases from V and 9 bases from J, the junction contained 7 bases not matched to a gene. Looked up from germline, CDR1 is SGDLS and CDR2 is YYNGEE. The CDR3 DNA reads as TGTGCCAGCAGCGTAGTGGGGGGACAGGGGGCGCGTGAGCAGTTCTTC. Translated: CASSVVGGQGAREQFF.

The chain carries TRBV19 and TRBJ2-7, with 8 bases lining up with TRBD1. Germline lookup yields CDR1 LNHDA and CDR2 SQIVND (reference sequence). With V trimmed by 9 bases and J by 2 bases, 9 bases remained unmatched. CDR3 length: 14 amino acids. CDR3 bases: TGTGCCAGCGCCGGCGCGGACAGGGCCTACGAGCAGTACTTC. It encodes CASAGADRAYEQYF.

This clonotype was observed at least ten times. The chain recombines TRBV24-1 with TRBJ2-2; D remains ambiguous. The CDR3 has 13 amino acids. V was clipped by 9 bases and J by 4 bases, with 11 bases between them. CDR1 is KGHDR and CDR2 is SFDVKD in the germline V gene. CDR3 in amino acids: CATASEVTGELFF. CDR3 in DNA: TGTGCCACCGCCTCAGAGGTCACCGGGGAGCTGTTTTTT.

CDR3 DNA sequence: TGTGCCAGCAGGGGGCGGGCGGGGGAGCAGTTCTTC. Its translation is CASRGRAGEQFF. The V call is TRBV27, the J call TRBJ2-1; D is perhaps TRBD2 (6 bases). This CDR3 comprises 12 residues. Trimming took off 6 bases at V and 10 bases at J, with 13 bases between the two ends. Per germline, CDR1 MNHEY and CDR2 SMNVEV (reference sequence).

V is TRBV6-1 and J is TRBJ2-7; no clear D gene. Per the germline V gene, CDR1 is MNHNS and CDR2 is SASEGT. The germline V and J ends were trimmed by 2 bases and 4 bases, with 0 bases remaining between them. This CDR3 is built from 10 residues. The CDR3 spells CASSEYEQYF. CDR3 nucleotide sequence: TGTGCCAGCAGTGAATACGAGCAGTACTTC.